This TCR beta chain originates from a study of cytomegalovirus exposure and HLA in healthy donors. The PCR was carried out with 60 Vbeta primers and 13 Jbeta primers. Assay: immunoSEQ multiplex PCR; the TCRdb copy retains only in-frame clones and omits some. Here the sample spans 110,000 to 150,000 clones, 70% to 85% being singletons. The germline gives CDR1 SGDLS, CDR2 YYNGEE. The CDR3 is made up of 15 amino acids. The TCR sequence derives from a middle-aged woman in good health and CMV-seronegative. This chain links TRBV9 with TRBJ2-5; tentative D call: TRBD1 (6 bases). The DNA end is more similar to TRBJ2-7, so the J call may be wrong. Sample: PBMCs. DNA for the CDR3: TGTGCCAGCAGCGTAGTCGGGACAAGTATCTACGAGCAGTACTTC. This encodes CASSVVGTSIYEQYF.